The rows below give T cell receptor beta chains drawn from one sample of a study of cytomegalovirus exposure and HLA in healthy donors. The protocol was immunoSEQ multiplex PCR, while the TCRdb copy is restricted to in-frame clones and leaves out a portion. The sample consists of roughly 76,000 clones, 90% to 95% of them appearing once. Input material: PBMCs. These receptors were obtained from a man younger than 35 in good health and CMV-seropositive. The conserved cysteine and the conserved F or W are not part of the CDR3 here. A D gene is named only where the DNA matches it firmly.

D: .
V: TRBV4-1
J: TRBJ1-2
CDR3: ASSLHSGGNYGYT

D: TRBD1
V: TRBV5-1
J: TRBJ1-3
CDR3: ASSLGGPGQPSSGNTIY

D: TRBD2
V: TRBV6-6
J: TRBJ2-3
CDR3: ASSYGGGYSDTQY

D: .
V: TRBV7-8
J: TRBJ2-7
CDR3: ASSLALGTRGLYEQY

D: .
V: TRBV11-2
J: TRBJ2-2
CDR3: ASSLNSKGVAGELF

D: .
V: TRBV18
J: TRBJ2-2
CDR3: ASSPAAGSTGELF

D: .
V: TRBV30
J: TRBJ1-1
CDR3: AWRSDEAF

D: TRBD2
V: TRBV27
J: TRBJ2-5
CDR3: ASSLSLGTSEETQY

D: .
V: TRBV27
J: TRBJ1-4
CDR3: ASSLQGSNEKLF

D: .
V: TRBV15
J: TRBJ2-5
CDR3: ATSRDVGGAGETQY

D: TRBD1
V: TRBV10-2
J: TRBJ2-5
CDR3: ASSGTTGAETQY

D: TRBD1
V: TRBV19
J: TRBJ1-1
CDR3: ASSIPGTGTIEAF

D: .
V: TRBV28
J: TRBJ2-7
CDR3: ASSLGGRSSYEQY

D: TRBD1
V: TRBV9
J: TRBJ2-7
CDR3: ASSKHPGQETYEQY

D: TRBD2
V: TRBV5-4
J: TRBJ2-2
CDR3: ASSFPGTTNTGELF

D: .
V: TRBV7-9
J: TRBJ1-5
CDR3: ASSAAGDQPQH

D: TRBD1
V: TRBV19
J: TRBJ1-5
CDR3: ASSSGQGKDQPQH